Sequencing of this T cell receptor (beta chain) was carried out in a study of a mutant IDH1 vaccine in newly diagnosed glioma. Study information: Beginning 4-6 weeks after radiotherapy alone, or with temozolomide cycles, vaccination took place.

Trimming left V 0 bases short and J 3 bases short, with 12 bases between. The CDR3 is made up of 16 amino acids. The V gene's germline CDR1 is MGHRA and CDR2 YSYEKL. Described time point: week 5, during vaccination. With topical imiquimod, each dose of the vaccine consisted of 300 ug of mutant IDH1 20-mer peptide. Profiled with immunoSEQ multiplex PCR; TCRdb holds only in-frame clones, not every one. The sample records around 50,000 clones, 85% to 90% being singletons. With respect to this clone: The antigen remains undetermined.

The material was PBMCs, obtained from a glioma patient whose treatment included an IDH1 peptide vaccine. This clonotype originated in a woman aged 40 to 49 with glioma. The chain uses TRBV4-1 and TRBJ1-3; D uncertain. CDR3 in DNA: TGCGCCAGCAGCCAAGAGAGCCCCATAAGTGGAAACACCATATATTTT. Amino acid sequence: CASSQESPISGNTIYF.